The 27 T cell receptor beta chains below all came from one sample that was sequenced in a study of blood T cells in healthy people across ages. Primers used in a second PCR of roughly 6 to 11 cycles were a sample-barcoded 5' primer and a J-beta primer mix. Each CDR3 protein is one row after TCRdb ran MiXCR on the 5' RACE reads. Found here are around 780,000 distinct CDR3 sequences, more than 55% of them singletons; the top ten hold roughly 24%. Source material: blood. These receptors were collected from a man aged 35-49 years in good health.

The chain is built from TRBV6-2 or TRBV6-3 and TRBJ1-5; D is undetermined. The germline V gene has CDR1 MNHEY and CDR2 SVGEGT. The CDR3 contains 13 residues. V was cut by 6 bases and J by 5 bases, with 11 bases left in between. The CDR3 DNA sequence: TGTGCCAGCAGCCCCGGCGGATATCAGCCCCAGCATTTT. Translated, it gives CASSPGGYQPQHF.

This clonotype came up a few times. J is TRBJ2-6 and V is TRBV3-1; TRBD1 agrees at 10 bases. Germline CDR1 is LGHDT and CDR2 is YNNKEL (reference sequence). CDR3 size: 18 residues. The V segment lost 3 bases and the J segment 3 bases; nucleotides outside the gene matches: 8. CDR3 in amino acids: CASSQARQGASGANVLTF. The CDR3 DNA is TGTGCCAGCAGCCAGGCAAGACAGGGGGCAAGTGGGGCCAACGTCCTGACTTTC.

The chain is built from TRBV13 and TRBJ2-7, with D possibly matching TRBD2 (6 bases). Germline CDR1 reads PRHDT; CDR2 reads FYEKMQ (reference sequence). There are 15 residues in the CDR3. With 2 bases removed from V and 3 bases from J, the gap between germline ends came to 14 bases. For the CDR3, the DNA is TGTGCCAGCAGCTTAATTGGAGGGTCGGGCTACGAGCAGTACTTC. The encoded protein is CASSLIGGSGYEQYF.

The rearrangement uses TRBV20-1 and TRBJ2-5; maybe TRBD2 (6 bases). Trimming stripped 2 bases from V and 4 bases from J, with 11 bases between. This CDR3 region has 13 residues. Per germline, CDR1 DFQATT and CDR2 SNEGSKA (reference sequence). In DNA form, the CDR3 reads TGCAGTGCTAGATTCGCGGGGCGAGAGACCCAGTACTTC. Translation: CSARFAGRETQYF.

The chain joins TRBV18 to TRBJ2-7, with TRBD1 identical over 9 bases. The CDR3 has 13 amino acids. Germline values: CDR1 KGHSH, CDR2 LQKENI. V was clipped by 8 bases and J by 4 bases; unmatched bases: 6. In nucleotides, the CDR3 is TGTGCCAGCGCCCTGACAGGGGGGTACGAGCAGTACTTC. This gives the protein CASALTGGYEQYF.

V and J are TRBV27 and TRBJ1-5; D remains ambiguous. Trimming pared 3 bases from V and 11 bases from J, leaving 17 bases between. This CDR3 spans 14 amino acids. CDR1 is MNHEY and CDR2 is SMNVEV in the germline V gene (reference sequence). CDR3 DNA: TGTGCCAGCAGTTTGGGCCGGTCCGTCGGTACCCAGCATTTT. This encodes CASSLGRSVGTQHF.

This clonotype was observed a few times. Mismatch with germline at one junction end may stem from a read error. V and J are TRBV7-9 and TRBJ2-6, with D possibly matching TRBD1 (5 bases). The CDR3 has 17 amino acids. Per germline, CDR1 SEHNR and CDR2 FQNEAQ (reference sequence). CDR3 nucleotide sequence: TGTGCCAGCAGCTTAAGTATAGATATTTCTGGGGCTAACGTCCTGACTTTC. Residues: CASSLSIDISGANVLTF.

The J gene is TRBJ2-1, the V gene TRBV28; 9 bases match TRBD2. V dropped 2 bases and J dropped 7; count of bases not matched to a gene: 21. CDR3 size: 20 residues. Germline CDR1 MDHEN, CDR2 SYDVKM. The CDR3 coding sequence is TGTGCCAGCAGTTTAAGAGGCCCCGTAGCGGGAGATGTGATTATGAATGAGCAGTTCTTC. Amino acid sequence: CASSLRGPVAGDVIMNEQFF.

The chain recombines TRBV7-8 with TRBJ2-1, with D unresolved. The CDR3 covers 13 residues. Germline V gene sequence: CDR1 SGHVS, CDR2 FQNEAQ. Trimming pared 1 base from V and 8 bases from J, leaving 9 bases between. The CDR3 loop is CASSLGRGYEQFF. In DNA form, the CDR3 reads TGTGCCAGCAGCTTAGGTCGAGGCTATGAGCAGTTCTTC.

This chain joins TRBV7-9 and TRBJ2-3, with TRBD2 matching 12 bases. This CDR3 contains 17 residues. CDR1 is SEHNR, CDR2 FQNEAQ, per germline (reference sequence). With V trimmed by 6 bases and J by 2 bases, 9 bases remained unmatched. The CDR3 loop is CASRPAGTSGPTDTQYF. The CDR3 DNA reads as TGTGCCAGCAGACCCGCTGGGACTAGCGGGCCCACAGATACGCAGTATTTT.

The CDR3 is CSAIEDQRLYNEQFF. The DNA of the CDR3 is TGCAGTGCCATCGAAGACCAGCGGCTTTACAATGAGCAGTTCTTC. The V gene is TRBV20-1, the J gene TRBJ2-1, with D tentatively TRBD2 (5 bases). CDR1 and CDR2 from the germline V gene are DFQATT and SNEGSKA (reference sequence). Trimming took 6 bases from V and 4 from J, leaving 19 bases between them. The CDR3 is 15 amino acids.

The rearrangement joins TRBV15 to TRBJ2-1, with TRBD1 matching over 8 bases. The V and J ends lost 0 bases and 5 bases, in that order; junction bases with no gene match: 6. This CDR3 is built from 16 residues. CDR1 LNHNV and CDR2 YYDKDF come from the germline V gene (reference sequence). The CDR3 DNA reads TGTGCCACCAGCAGAGATTATCAGGGGGCAAACAATGAGCAGTTCTTC. It codes for CATSRDYQGANNEQFF.

The chain uses TRBV6-6 and TRBJ2-3; the D call may be TRBD1 or TRBD2 (5 bases each). Per the germline V gene, CDR1 is MNHNY and CDR2 is SVGAGI (reference sequence). The CDR3 spans 14 residues. Trimming took off 2 bases at V and 5 bases at J, with 11 bases between the two ends. The CDR3 sequence: CASSYRDGLDTQYF. In DNA, the CDR3 is TGTGCCAGCAGTTACCGGGACGGTTTAGATACGCAGTATTTT.

This clonotype has only a few counts. The chain has TRBV7-2 and TRBJ2-7, with 8 bases aligning to TRBD2. Germline CDR1 SGHTA, CDR2 FQGNSA. The trim removed 1 base at V and 2 bases at J, leaving 4 bases unmatched. The CDR3 sequence is 15 residues long. For the CDR3, the DNA is TGTGCCAGCAGCTTAGACGGGGGGGCGACCTACGAGCAGTACTTC. This codes for CASSLDGGATYEQYF. Full variable domain (missing parts from reference TRBV7-2 and TRBJ2-7): GAGVSQSPSNKVTEKGKDVELRCDPISGHTALYWYRQSLGQGLEFLIYFQGNSAPDKSGLPSDRFSAERTGGSVSTLTIQRTQQEDSAVYLCASSLDGGATYEQYFGPGTRLTVT.

V usage is TRBV11-3 and J usage is TRBJ2-3; D unclear. The CDR3 length is 14 residues. Trimming took off 5 bases at V and 9 bases at J, with 18 bases between the two ends. Germline V lookup: CDR1 SGHNT, CDR2 YENEEA. In DNA form, the CDR3 reads TGTGCCAGCAGCCAGACATCCGATCTAGGCACGCAGTATTTT. Encoded protein: CASSQTSDLGTQYF.

This clonotype turned up a few times. CDR3: CASSERPGPAYEQYF. As DNA, the CDR3 is TGTGCCAGCAGCGAACGCCCGGGCCCAGCCTACGAGCAGTACTTC. The chain joins TRBV7-2 to TRBJ2-7; D call uncertain. Trimming shortened V by 5 bases and J by 2 bases, and 16 bases separated the two germline ends. Germline V gene lookup returns CDR1 SGHTA and CDR2 FQGNSA. This CDR3 spans 15 amino acids. The full variable domain, completed using reference TRBV7-2 and TRBJ2-7, is GAGVSQSPSNKVTEKGKDVELRCDPISGHTALYWYRQSLGQGLEFLIYFQGNSAPDKSGLPSDRFSAERTGGSVSTLTIQRTQQEDSAVYLCASSERPGPAYEQYFGPGTRLTVT.

This CDR3 is CAVRDRENEKLFF. CDR3 coding DNA: TGTGCCGTCCGGGACAGGGAAAATGAAAAACTGTTTTTT. The chain couples TRBV6-5 to TRBJ1-4; TRBD1 aligns across 9 bases. Germline V lookup: CDR1 MNHEY, CDR2 SVGAGI. Losses at the gene ends were 11 bases for V and 5 bases for J; bases not matched to a gene: 6. There are 13 residues in the CDR3.

This clonotype was counted a single time. The chain uses TRBV6-1 and TRBJ1-1; D not certain. Germline V gene sequence: CDR1 MNHNS, CDR2 SASEGT. The CDR3 is 12 amino acids. V was pared by 1 base and J by 9 bases, with 9 bases between. CDR3 sequence: CASSEGRIKAFF. DNA of the CDR3: TGTGCCAGCAGTGAAGGTCGTATCAAAGCTTTCTTT.

This clonotype turned up a few times. The CDR3, as DNA: TGCGCCAGCAGCACCGACCCGGGACAGATTAATGAAAAACTGTTTTTT. The encoded protein is CASSTDPGQINEKLFF. The chain uses TRBV5-1 and TRBJ1-4, with 7 bases that match TRBD1. The CDR3 covers 16 residues. With 4 bases clipped from V and 4 bases from J, the junction kept 10 bases outside the gene matches. Germline V gene lookup returns CDR1 SGHRS and CDR2 YFSETQ.

CDR3 region: CATSRGLAGTSYEQYF. The CDR3 bases are TGTGCCACCAGCAGAGGACTAGCGGGGACATCCTACGAGCAGTACTTC. The gene calls are TRBV15 and TRBJ2-7; TRBD2 matches 11 bases. Germline trimming cut 1 base from V and 1 base from J; bases unmatched to any gene: 3. This CDR3 contains 16 residues. The germline V gene encodes CDR1 LNHNV and CDR2 YYDKDF (reference sequence).

The gene calls are TRBV7-2 and TRBJ1-2; D is perhaps TRBD1 (5 bases). Germline CDR1 reads SGHTA; CDR2 reads FQGNSA. The CDR3 has 15 residues. V was clipped by 5 bases and J by 5 bases, with 18 bases between them. This chain's CDR3 is CASSPGGGGGYGYTF. DNA of the CDR3: TGTGCCAGCAGCCCCGGCGGGGGAGGAGGATATGGCTACACCTTC.

The chain carries TRBV4-2 and TRBJ2-1; 10 bases fit TRBD2. Looked up from germline, CDR1 is LGHNA and CDR2 is YNFKEQ. Losses at the gene ends were 4 bases for V and 7 bases for J; bases not matched to a gene: 7. The CDR3 has 15 residues. The CDR3 bases are TGTGCCAGCAGCCCCGACCGGACTAGCGGAAATGAGCAGTTCTTC. Encoded protein: CASSPDRTSGNEQFF.

The genes are TRBV5-1 and TRBJ2-1; 7 bases are shared with TRBD2. CDR3 size: 14 residues. The V segment lost 0 bases and the J segment 9 bases; nucleotides outside the gene matches: 6. The germline V gene has CDR1 SGHRS and CDR2 YFSETQ. Written as DNA, the CDR3 is TGCGCCAGCAGCTTGGCCCCAGCGGGAATTGAGCAGTTCTTC. This encodes CASSLAPAGIEQFF.

The chain is built from TRBV30 and TRBJ2-6; tentative D call: TRBD2 (7 bases). The CDR3 has 15 amino acids. Germline V gives CDR1 GTSNPN, CDR2 SVGIG (reference sequence). CDR3 in DNA: TGTGCTGCCGCGGGGGCACGGTCTGGGGCCAACGTCCTGACTTTC. It yields the protein CAAAGARSGANVLTF.

CDR3 nucleotide sequence: TGCAGCGTTGAAGATAGTCTGCGGGGCCAGAGCTCCTACAATGAGCAGTTCTTC. It codes for CSVEDSLRGQSSYNEQFF. The chain employs TRBV29-1 and TRBJ2-1; a possible D gene is TRBD2 (6 bases). Germline loops: CDR1 SQVTM, CDR2 ANQGSEA. Trimming took off 0 bases at V and 0 bases at J, with 18 bases between the two ends. The CDR3 runs 18 residues.

The rearrangement uses TRBV11-2 and TRBJ2-3, with unresolved D. The CDR3 length is 16 residues. The ends were cut back, 2 bases at V and 5 bases at J, with 17 bases in the middle. In germline, CDR1 is SGHAT, CDR2 FQNNGV. CDR3 bases: TGTGCCAGCAGCTTAACAGAACGCCTCATAGGAGATACGCAGTATTTT. This translates into CASSLTERLIGDTQYF.

The genes are TRBV27 and TRBJ2-3; D is undetermined. This CDR3 region has 16 residues. Germline values: CDR1 MNHEY, CDR2 SMNVEV (reference sequence). Trimming removed 5 bases from V and 0 bases from J, with 15 bases in between. CDR3 residues: CASSLHRGRSTDTQYF. CDR3 DNA sequence: TGTGCCAGCAGTCTCCACCGTGGACGAAGCACAGATACGCAGTATTTT.